Each of the 12 T cell receptor beta chains below was sequenced from the same sample in a study of blood T cell repertoires in COVID-19. The repertoire was sequenced with immunoSEQ multiplex PCR; TCRdb's copy has only in-frame clones and lacks some. The repertoire includes about 100,000 clones, roughly 90% of them detected once, and around 4.2% sits in the top ten. Sequenced: peripheral blood. These receptors all stem from a human donor with COVID-19, enrolled during active disease. The donor label of this sample is uncertain.

This rearrangement joins TRBV18 to TRBJ1-6; 9 bases map to TRBD1. V lost 3 bases, J lost 5 bases, and 8 bases stayed unmatched. The germline gives CDR1 KGHSH, CDR2 LQKENI. CDR3 size: 17 residues. CDR3 protein: CASSPPEGDRDNSPLHF. In DNA, the CDR3 is TGTGCCAGCTCACCCCCCGAAGGGGACAGGGATAATTCACCCCTCCACTTT.

The chain carries TRBV27 and TRBJ1-4; D is unclear. V was trimmed by 3 bases and J by 10 bases, leaving 18 bases between them. This CDR3 has 15 residues. Germline V lookup: CDR1 MNHEY, CDR2 SMNVEV (reference sequence). The CDR3: CASSFPARGLGKLFF. DNA for the CDR3: TGTGCCAGCAGTTTCCCGGCCAGAGGATTGGGAAAACTGTTTTTT.

The chain is built from TRBV6-1 and TRBJ2-1; 8 bases map to TRBD2. CDR3 length: 19 residues. The germline CDR1 and CDR2 sequences are MNHNS and SASEGT. The V gene end was trimmed by 2 bases and the J gene end by 0 bases; junction bases not matched to a gene: 12. The CDR3 region has the DNA TGTGCCAGCAGTGAAATCTGGGCGGGGGGTGCAAGCTCCTACAATGAGCAGTTCTTC. Translated: CASSEIWAGGASSYNEQFF.

The rearrangement uses TRBV6-5 and TRBJ2-7, with D possibly being TRBD1 (6 bases). This CDR3 is built from 14 residues. Between the trimmed V and J ends, which lost 5 bases and 5 bases, there was a span of 16 bases. From germline, CDR1 is MNHEY and CDR2 SVGAGI. The CDR3 sequence: CASSRSWGPDEQYF. CDR3 DNA: TGTGCCAGCAGTCGAAGCTGGGGGCCTGACGAGCAGTACTTC.

The chain couples TRBV15 to TRBJ1-4; 7 bases agree with TRBD1. V gave up 0 bases and J gave up 5 bases; unmatched junction bases: 12. The CDR3 totals 18 residues. CDR1 and CDR2 (germline): LNHNV, YYDKDF (reference sequence). The CDR3 bases are TGTGCCACCAGCAGAGATATAGGCCGGGACAGCAGAAATGAAAAACTGTTTTTT. Its protein product is CATSRDIGRDSRNEKLFF. The entire variable domain, with the rest obtained from reference TRBV15 and TRBJ1-4, is as follows: DAMVIQNPRYQVTQFGKPVTLSCSQTLNHNVMYWYQQKSSQAPKLLFHYYDKDFNNEADTPDNFQSRRPNTSFCFLDIRSPGLGDTAMYLCATSRDIGRDSRNEKLFFGSGTQLSVL.

The chain combines TRBV18 with TRBJ2-3; TRBD1 matches at 10 bases. The V and J ends lost 3 bases and 4 bases, in that order; junction bases with no gene match: 4. The CDR3 is 15 amino acids. The V gene's germline CDR1 is KGHSH and CDR2 LQKENI. CDR3 bases: TGTGCCAGCTCACCTAGGACAGGGGGACCAGATACGCAGTATTTT. Translated, it gives CASSPRTGGPDTQYF.

The rearrangement uses TRBV5-6 and TRBJ2-3, with D perhaps matching TRBD1 (6 bases). The CDR3 has 15 amino acids. Germline-derived CDR1 and CDR2 are SGHDT and YYEEEE. V was shortened by 2 bases and J by 2 bases, with 12 bases between the two germline ends. CDR3 region: CASSFKTGYTDTQYF. The CDR3 DNA reads TGTGCCAGCAGCTTTAAGACAGGATACACAGATACGCAGTATTTT.

V is TRBV4-1 and J is TRBJ1-4, with 8 bases aligning to TRBD1. The CDR3 runs 14 residues. After removal of 4 bases from V and 8 bases from J, the junction contained 6 bases not matched to a gene. Germline V CDR1 and CDR2: MGHRA, YSYEKL. CDR3 sequence reads: CASSLGQGREKLFF. The CDR3 nucleotides are TGCGCCAGCAGCCTAGGACAGGGAAGGGAAAAACTGTTTTTT.

This chain links TRBV19 with TRBJ2-2; tentatively, D is TRBD2 (7 bases). CDR1 is LNHDA, CDR2 SQIVND, per germline (reference sequence). The CDR3 consists of 14 residues. V lost 10 bases and J 3 bases, leaving 15 bases between the germline ends. As DNA, the CDR3 is TGTGCCACCCCCGGGGGGCTGGACACCGGGGAGCTGTTTTTT. As protein: CATPGGLDTGELFF.

CDR3 region: CASGGAYTGELFF. The CDR3 nucleotides are TGTGCCAGTGGGGGGGCGTACACCGGGGAGCTGTTTTTT. The chain links TRBV19 to TRBJ2-2; possible D gene TRBD2, 7 bases. Germline loops: CDR1 LNHDA, CDR2 SQIVND (reference sequence). Deletions cut 8 bases from V and 3 bases from J, with 10 bases between. The CDR3 is made up of 13 amino acids. Full variable domain (missing parts from reference TRBV19 and TRBJ2-2): DGGITQSPKYLFRKEGQNVTLSCEQNLNHDAMYWYRQDPGQGLRLIYYSQIVNDFQKGDIAEGYSVSREKKESFPLTVTSAQKNPTAFYLCASGGAYTGELFFGEGSRLTVL.

V gene TRBV5-5 combines with J gene TRBJ1-1; the D gene is possibly TRBD1 (6 bases). V was trimmed by 4 bases and J by 5 bases, leaving 18 bases between them. This CDR3 spans 15 amino acids. The V gene's germline CDR1 is SGHKS and CDR2 YYEKEE (reference sequence). The DNA for the CDR3 is TGTGCCAGCAGCCCCTGGCCAGGGGCGAGGACTGAAGCTTTCTTT. It translates to CASSPWPGARTEAFF.

The V gene is TRBV11-3, the J gene TRBJ2-1, with TRBD2 matching 7 bases. The CDR3 totals 13 residues. The V gene's germline CDR1 is SGHNT and CDR2 YENEEA. After removal of 6 bases from V and 5 bases from J, the junction contained 4 bases not matched to a gene. This chain's CDR3 is CASSRGENNEQFF. The CDR3 nucleotides are TGTGCCAGCAGTCGGGGGGAGAACAATGAGCAGTTCTTC.